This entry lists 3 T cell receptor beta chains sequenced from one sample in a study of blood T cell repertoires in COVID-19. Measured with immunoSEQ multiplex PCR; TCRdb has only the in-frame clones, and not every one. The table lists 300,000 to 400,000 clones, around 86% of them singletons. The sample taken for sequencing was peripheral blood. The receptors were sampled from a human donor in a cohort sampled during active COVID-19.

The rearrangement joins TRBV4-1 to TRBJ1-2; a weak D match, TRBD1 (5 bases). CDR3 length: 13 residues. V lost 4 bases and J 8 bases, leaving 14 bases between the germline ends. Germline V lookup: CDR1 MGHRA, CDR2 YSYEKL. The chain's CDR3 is CASSLATAGGYTF. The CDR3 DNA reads TGCGCCAGCAGCCTTGCCACGGCAGGGGGCTACACCTTC.

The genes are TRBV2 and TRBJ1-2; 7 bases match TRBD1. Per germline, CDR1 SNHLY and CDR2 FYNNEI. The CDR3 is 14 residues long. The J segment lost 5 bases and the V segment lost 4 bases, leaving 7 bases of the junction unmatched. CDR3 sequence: CASSVGGARYGYTF. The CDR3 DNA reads TGTGCCAGCAGTGTAGGGGGCGCGAGGTATGGCTACACCTTC.

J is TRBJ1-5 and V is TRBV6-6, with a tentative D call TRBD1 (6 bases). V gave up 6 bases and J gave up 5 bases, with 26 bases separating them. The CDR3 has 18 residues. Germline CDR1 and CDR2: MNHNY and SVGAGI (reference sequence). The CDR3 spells CASSRSGQLGGRDQPQHF. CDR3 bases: TGTGCCAGCAGCCGAAGCGGACAGTTAGGGGGACGGGATCAGCCCCAGCATTTT.